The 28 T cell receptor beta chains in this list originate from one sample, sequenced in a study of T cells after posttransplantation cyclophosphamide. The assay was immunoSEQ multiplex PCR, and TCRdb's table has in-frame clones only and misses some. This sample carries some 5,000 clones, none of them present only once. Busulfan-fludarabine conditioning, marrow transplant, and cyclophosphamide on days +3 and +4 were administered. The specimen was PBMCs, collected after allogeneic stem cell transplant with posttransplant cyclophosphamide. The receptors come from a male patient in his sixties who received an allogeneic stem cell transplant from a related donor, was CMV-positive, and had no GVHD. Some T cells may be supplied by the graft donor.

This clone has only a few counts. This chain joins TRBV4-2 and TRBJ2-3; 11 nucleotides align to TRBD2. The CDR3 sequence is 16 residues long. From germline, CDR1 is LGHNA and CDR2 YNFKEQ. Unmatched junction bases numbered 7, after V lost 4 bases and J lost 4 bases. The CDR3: CASSPQTSGVPDTQYF. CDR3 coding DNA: TGTGCCAGCAGCCCGCAGACTAGCGGGGTCCCAGATACGCAGTATTTT.

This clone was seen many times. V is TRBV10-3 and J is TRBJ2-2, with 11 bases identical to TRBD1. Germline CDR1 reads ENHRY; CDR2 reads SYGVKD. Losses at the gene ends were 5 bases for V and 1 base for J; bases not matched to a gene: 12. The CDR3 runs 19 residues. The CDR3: CAISPRDRGGTVNTGELFF. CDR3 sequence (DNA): TGTGCCATCAGTCCGCGGGACAGGGGGGGAACGGTGAACACCGGGGAGCTGTTTTTT.

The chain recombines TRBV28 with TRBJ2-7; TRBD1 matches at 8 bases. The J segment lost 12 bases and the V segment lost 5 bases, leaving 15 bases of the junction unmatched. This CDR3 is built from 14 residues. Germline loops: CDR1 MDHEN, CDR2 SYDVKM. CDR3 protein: CASSLGTGVPRRYF. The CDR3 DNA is TGTGCCAGCAGTCTCGGGACAGGTGTTCCTAGAAGGTACTTC.

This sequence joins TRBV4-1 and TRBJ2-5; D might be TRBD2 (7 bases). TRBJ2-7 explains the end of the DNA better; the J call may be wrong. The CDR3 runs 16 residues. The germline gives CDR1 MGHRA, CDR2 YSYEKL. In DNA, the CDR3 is TGCGCCAGCAGCCAAGAATTAACGGGGGGCGCCTACGAGCAGTACTTC. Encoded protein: CASSQELTGGAYEQYF.

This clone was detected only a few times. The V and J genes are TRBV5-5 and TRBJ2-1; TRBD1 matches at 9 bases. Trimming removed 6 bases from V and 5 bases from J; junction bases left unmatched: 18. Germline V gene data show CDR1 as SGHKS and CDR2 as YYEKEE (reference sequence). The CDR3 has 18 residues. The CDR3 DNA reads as TGTGCCAGCACCAAGCCCCGCAAGGACAGGGGAAGGGACAATGAGCAGTTCTTC. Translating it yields CASTKPRKDRGRDNEQFF.

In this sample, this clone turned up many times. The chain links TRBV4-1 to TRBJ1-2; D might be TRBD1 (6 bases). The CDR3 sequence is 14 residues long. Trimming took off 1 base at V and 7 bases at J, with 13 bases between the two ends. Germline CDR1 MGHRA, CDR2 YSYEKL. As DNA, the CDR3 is TGCGCCAGCAGCCAAGGGGCAGGGGCGGGTGGCTACACCTTC. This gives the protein CASSQGAGAGGYTF.

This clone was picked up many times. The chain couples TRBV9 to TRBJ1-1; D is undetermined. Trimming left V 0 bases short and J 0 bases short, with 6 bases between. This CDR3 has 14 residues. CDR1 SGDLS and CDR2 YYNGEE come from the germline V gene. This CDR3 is CASSVGGMNTEAFF. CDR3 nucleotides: TGTGCCAGCAGCGTAGGCGGCATGAACACTGAAGCTTTCTTT.

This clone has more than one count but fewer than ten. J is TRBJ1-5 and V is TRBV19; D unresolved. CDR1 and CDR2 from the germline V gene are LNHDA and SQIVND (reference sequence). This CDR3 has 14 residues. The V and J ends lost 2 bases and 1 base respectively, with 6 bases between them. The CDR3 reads CASSIRVSNQPQHF. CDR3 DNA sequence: TGTGCCAGTAGTATACGGGTCAGCAATCAGCCCCAGCATTTT.

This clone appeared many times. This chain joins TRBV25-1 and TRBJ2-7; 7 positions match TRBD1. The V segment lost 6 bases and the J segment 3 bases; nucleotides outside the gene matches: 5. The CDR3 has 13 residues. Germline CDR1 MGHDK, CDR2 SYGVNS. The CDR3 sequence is CASSATGVYEQYF. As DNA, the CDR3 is TGTGCCAGCAGCGCCACAGGGGTCTACGAGCAGTACTTC.

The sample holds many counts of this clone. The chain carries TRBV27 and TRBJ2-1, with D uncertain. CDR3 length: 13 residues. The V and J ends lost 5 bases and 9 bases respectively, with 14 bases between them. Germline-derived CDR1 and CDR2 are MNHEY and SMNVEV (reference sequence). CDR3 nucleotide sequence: TGTGCCAGCAGTCCCTACGGTAGTTTTGAGCAGTTCTTC. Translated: CASSPYGSFEQFF.

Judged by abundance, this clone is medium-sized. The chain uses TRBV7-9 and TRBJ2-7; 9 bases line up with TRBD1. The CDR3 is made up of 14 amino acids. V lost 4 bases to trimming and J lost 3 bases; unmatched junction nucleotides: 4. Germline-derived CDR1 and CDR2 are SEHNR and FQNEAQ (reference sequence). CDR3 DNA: TGTGCCAGCAGCTACGGACAGGGGCTCTACGAGCAGTACTTC. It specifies CASSYGQGLYEQYF.

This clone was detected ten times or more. CDR3 sequence (DNA): TGTGCCAGCGGGCTGTGGAGGGCCTACTCCTACGAGCAGTACTTC. Protein: CASGLWRAYSYEQYF. The rearrangement links TRBV28 to TRBJ2-7; D is perhaps TRBD2 (6 bases). V lost 8 bases to trimming and J lost 0 bases, with 17 bases between them. There are 15 residues in the CDR3. CDR1 is MDHEN, CDR2 SYDVKM, per germline. The full variable domain, completed using reference TRBV28 and TRBJ2-7, is DVKVTQSSRYLVKRTGEKVFLECVQDMDHENMFWYRQDPGLGLRLIYFSYDVKMKEKGDIPEGYSVSREKKERFSLILESASTNQTSMYLCASGLWRAYSYEQYFGPGTRLTVT.

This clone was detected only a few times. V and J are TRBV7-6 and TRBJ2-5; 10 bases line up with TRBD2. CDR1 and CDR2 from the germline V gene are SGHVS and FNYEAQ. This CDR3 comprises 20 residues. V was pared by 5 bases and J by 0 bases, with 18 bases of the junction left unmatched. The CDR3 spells CASSEPVISSGGPYQETQYF. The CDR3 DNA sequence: TGTGCCAGCAGCGAGCCTGTGATTTCTAGCGGGGGCCCGTACCAAGAGACCCAGTACTTC.

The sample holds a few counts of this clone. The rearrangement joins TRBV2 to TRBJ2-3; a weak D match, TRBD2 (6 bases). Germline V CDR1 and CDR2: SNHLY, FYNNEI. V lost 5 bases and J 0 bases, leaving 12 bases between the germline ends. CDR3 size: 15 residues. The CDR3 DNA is TGTGCCAGCAGTTGGGGAGGCACGAGCACAGATACGCAGTATTTT. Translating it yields CASSWGGTSTDTQYF.

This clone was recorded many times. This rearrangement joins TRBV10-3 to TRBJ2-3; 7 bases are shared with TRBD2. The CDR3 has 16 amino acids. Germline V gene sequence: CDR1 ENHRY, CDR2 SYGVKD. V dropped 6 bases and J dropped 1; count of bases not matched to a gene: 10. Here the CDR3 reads CAISLGGRSRTDTQYF. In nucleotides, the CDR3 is TGTGCCATCAGCTTGGGGGGGAGATCTCGCACAGATACGCAGTATTTT.

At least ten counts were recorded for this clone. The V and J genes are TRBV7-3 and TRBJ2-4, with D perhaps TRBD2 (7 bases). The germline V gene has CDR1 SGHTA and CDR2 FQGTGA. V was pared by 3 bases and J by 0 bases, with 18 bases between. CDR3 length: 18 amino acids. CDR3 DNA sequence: TGTGCCAGCAGCTTCCTCGAGGGGGGAGGGCAAGCCAAAAACATTCAGTACTTC. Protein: CASSFLEGGGQAKNIQYF.

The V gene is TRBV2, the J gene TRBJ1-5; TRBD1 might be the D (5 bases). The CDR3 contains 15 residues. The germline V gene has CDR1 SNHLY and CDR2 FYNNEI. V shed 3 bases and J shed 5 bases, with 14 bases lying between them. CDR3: CASSDGAQSYQPQHF. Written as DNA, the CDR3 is TGTGCCAGCAGTGATGGGGCCCAGAGTTATCAGCCCCAGCATTTT. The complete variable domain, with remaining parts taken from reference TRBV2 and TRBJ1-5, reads EPEVTQTPSHQVTQMGQEVILRCVPISNHLYFYWYRQILGQKVEFLVSFYNNEISEKSEIFDDQFSVERPDGSNFTLKIRSTKLEDSAMYFCASSDGAQSYQPQHFGDGTRLSIL.

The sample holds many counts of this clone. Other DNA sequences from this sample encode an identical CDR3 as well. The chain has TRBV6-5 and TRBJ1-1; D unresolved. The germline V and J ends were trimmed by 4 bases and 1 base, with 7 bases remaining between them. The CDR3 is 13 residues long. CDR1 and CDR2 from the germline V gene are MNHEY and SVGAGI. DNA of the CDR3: TGTGCCAGCAGTTTATACGGGAACACTGAAGCTTTCTTT. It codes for CASSLYGNTEAFF.

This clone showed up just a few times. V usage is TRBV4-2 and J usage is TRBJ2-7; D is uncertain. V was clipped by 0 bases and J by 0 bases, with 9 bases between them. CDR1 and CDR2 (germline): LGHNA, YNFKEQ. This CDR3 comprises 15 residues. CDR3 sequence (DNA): TGTGCCAGCAGCCAAGATGGGCGCACCTCCTACGAGCAGTACTTC. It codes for CASSQDGRTSYEQYF.

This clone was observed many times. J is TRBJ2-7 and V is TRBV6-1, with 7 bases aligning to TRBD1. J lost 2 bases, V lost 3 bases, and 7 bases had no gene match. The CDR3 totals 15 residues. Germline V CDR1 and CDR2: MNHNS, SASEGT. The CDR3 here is CASSEAGTATYEQYF. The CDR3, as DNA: TGTGCCAGCAGTGAGGCCGGGACAGCAACCTACGAGCAGTACTTC.

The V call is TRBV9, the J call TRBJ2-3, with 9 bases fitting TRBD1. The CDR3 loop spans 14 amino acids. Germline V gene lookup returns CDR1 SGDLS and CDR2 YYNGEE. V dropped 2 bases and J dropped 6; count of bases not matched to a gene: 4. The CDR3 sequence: CASSVTGGGDTQYF. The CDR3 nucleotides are TGTGCCAGCAGCGTCACAGGGGGCGGCGATACGCAGTATTTT.

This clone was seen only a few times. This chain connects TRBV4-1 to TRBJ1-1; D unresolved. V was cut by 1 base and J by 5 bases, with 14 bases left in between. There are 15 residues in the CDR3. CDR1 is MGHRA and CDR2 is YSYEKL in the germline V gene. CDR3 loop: CASSQAPSIGTEAFF. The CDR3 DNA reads TGCGCCAGCAGCCAAGCCCCCAGTATCGGGACTGAAGCTTTCTTT.

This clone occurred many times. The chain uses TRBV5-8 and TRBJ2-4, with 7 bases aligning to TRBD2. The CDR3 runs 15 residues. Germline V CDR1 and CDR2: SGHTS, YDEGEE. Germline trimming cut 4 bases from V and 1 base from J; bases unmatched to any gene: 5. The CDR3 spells CASSAGDVAKNIQYF. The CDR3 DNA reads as TGTGCCAGCAGCGCGGGGGACGTTGCCAAAAACATTCAGTACTTC.

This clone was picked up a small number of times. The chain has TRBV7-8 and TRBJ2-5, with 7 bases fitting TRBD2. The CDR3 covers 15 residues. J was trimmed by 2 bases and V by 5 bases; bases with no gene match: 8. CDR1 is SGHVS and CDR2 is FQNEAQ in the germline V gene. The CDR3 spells CASSRELAPQETQYF. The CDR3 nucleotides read TGTGCCAGCAGCCGGGAACTAGCGCCACAAGAGACCCAGTACTTC.

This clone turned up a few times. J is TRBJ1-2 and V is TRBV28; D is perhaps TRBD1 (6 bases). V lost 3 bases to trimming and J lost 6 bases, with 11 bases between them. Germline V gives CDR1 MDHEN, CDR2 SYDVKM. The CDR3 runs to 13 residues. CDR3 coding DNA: TGTGCCAGCAGTTTGCCAGGGGCGGATGGCTACACCTTC. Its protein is CASSLPGADGYTF.

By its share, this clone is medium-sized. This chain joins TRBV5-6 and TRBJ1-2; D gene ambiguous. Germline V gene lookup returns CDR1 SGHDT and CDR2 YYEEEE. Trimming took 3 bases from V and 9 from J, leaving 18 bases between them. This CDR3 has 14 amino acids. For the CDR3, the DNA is TGTGCCAGCAGCTCCAGAACGGCGCGGGATAGCTACACCTTC. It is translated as CASSSRTARDSYTF.

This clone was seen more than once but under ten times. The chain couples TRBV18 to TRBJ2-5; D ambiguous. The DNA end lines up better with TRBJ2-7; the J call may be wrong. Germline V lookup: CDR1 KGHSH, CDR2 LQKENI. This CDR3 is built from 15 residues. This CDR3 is CASSPPKPSSYEQYF. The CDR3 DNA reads TGTGCCAGCTCACCACCGAAGCCGAGCTCCTACGAGCAGTACTTC.

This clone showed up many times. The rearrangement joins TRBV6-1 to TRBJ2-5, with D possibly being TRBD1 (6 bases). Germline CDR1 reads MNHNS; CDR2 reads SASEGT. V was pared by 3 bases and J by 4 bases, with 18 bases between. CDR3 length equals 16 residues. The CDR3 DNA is TGTGCCAGCAGTGATGCACAGGGAGATAGTAGAGAGACCCAGTACTTC. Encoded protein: CASSDAQGDSRETQYF.